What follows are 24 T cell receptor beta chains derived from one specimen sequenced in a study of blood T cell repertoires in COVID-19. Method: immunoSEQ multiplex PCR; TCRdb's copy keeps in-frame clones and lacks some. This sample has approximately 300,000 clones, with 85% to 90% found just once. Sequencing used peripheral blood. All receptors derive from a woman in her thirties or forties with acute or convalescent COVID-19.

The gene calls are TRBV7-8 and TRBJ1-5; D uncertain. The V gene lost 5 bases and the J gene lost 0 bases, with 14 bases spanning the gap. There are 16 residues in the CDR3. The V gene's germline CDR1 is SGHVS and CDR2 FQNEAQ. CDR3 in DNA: TGTGCCAGCAGCCAGCCCTACAGTTATAGCAATCAGCCCCAGCATTTT. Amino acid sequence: CASSQPYSYSNQPQHF.

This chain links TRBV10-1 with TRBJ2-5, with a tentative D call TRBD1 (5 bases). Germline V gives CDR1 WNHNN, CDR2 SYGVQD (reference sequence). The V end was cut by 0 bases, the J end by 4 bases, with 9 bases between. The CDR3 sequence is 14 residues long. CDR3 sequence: CASSESSGIETQYF. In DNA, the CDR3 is TGCGCCAGCAGTGAGTCGTCAGGGATAGAGACCCAGTACTTC.

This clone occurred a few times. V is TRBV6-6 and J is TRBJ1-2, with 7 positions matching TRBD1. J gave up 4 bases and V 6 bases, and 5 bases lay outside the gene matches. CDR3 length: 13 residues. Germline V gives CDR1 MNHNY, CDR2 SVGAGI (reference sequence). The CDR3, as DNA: TGTGCCAGCAGCCCCGACAGGGCCTATGGCTACACCTTC. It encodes CASSPDRAYGYTF.

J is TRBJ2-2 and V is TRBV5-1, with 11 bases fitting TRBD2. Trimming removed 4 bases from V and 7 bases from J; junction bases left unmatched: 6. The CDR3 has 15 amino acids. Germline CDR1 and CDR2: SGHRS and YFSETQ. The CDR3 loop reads CASSIMTSGDGELFF. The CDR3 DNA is TGCGCCAGCAGCATTATGACTAGCGGGGACGGGGAGCTGTTTTTT.

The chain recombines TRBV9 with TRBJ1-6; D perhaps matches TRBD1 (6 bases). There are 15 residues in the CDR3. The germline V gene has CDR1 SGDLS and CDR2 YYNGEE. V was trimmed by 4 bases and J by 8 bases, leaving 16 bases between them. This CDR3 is CASSRVGGLDSPLHF. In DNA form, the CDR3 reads TGTGCCAGCAGCCGAGTTGGGGGCCTAGATTCACCCCTCCACTTT.

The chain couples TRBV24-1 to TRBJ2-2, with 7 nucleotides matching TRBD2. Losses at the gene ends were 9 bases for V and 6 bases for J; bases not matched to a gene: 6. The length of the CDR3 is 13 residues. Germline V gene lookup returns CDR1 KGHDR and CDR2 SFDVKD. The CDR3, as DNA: TGTGCCACCGCGCAGGGAGGGGCCGGGGAGCTGTTTTTT. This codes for CATAQGGAGELFF.

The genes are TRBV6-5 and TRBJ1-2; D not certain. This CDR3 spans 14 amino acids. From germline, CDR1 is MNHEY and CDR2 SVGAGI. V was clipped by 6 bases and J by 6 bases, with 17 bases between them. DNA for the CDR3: TGTGCCAGCAGGCCCATAGGGCGGCGGGATGGCTACACCTTC. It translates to CASRPIGRRDGYTF.

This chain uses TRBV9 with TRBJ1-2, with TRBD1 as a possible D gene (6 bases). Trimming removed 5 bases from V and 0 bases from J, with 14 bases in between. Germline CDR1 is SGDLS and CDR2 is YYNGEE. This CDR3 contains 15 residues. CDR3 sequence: CASRRFTGSNYGYTF. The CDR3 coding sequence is TGTGCCAGCAGGCGATTTACAGGGTCTAACTATGGCTACACCTTC.

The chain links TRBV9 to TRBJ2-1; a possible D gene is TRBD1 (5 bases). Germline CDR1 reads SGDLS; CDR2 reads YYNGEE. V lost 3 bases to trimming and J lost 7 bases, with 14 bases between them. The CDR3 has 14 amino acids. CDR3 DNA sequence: TGTGCCAGCAGCGCTACGCAGGGCCGGAATGAGCAGTTCTTC. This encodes CASSATQGRNEQFF. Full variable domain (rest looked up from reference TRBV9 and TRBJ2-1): DSGVTQTPKHLITATGQRVTLRCSPRSGDLSVYWYQQSLDQGLQFLIQYYNGEERAKGNILERFSAQQFPDLHSELNLSSLELGDSALYFCASSATQGRNEQFFGPGTRLTVL.

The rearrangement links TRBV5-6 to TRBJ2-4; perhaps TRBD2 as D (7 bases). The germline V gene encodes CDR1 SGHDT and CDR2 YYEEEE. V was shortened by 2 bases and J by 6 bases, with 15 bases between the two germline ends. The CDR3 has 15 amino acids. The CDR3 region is CASSFGGGRGNIQYF. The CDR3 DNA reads TGTGCCAGCAGCTTTGGCGGGGGCCGTGGAAACATTCAGTACTTC.

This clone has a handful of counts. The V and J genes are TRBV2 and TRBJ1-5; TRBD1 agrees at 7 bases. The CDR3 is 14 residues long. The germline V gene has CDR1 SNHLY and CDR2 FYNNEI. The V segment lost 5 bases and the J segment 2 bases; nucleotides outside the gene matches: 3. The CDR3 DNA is TGTGCCAGCAGTCTTGACAGGGGCAATCAGCCCCAGCATTTT. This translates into CASSLDRGNQPQHF. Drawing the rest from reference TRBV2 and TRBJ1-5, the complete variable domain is EPEVTQTPSHQVTQMGQEVILRCVPISNHLYFYWYRQILGQKVEFLVSFYNNEISEKSEIFDDQFSVERPDGSNFTLKIRSTKLEDSAMYFCASSLDRGNQPQHFGDGTRLSIL.

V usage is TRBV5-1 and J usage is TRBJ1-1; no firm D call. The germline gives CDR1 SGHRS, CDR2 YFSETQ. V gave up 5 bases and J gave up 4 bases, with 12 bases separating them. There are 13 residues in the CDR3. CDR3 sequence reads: CASRPTGSTEAFF. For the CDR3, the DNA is TGCGCCAGCAGGCCAACGGGAAGCACTGAAGCTTTCTTT.

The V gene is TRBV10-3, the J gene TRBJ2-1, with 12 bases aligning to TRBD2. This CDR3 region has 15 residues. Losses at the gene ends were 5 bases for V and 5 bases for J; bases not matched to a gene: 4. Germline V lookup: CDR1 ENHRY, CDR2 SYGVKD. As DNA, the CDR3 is TGTGCCATCAGTTCTAGCGGGGGGGGTGACAATGAGCAGTTCTTC. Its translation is CAISSSGGGDNEQFF.

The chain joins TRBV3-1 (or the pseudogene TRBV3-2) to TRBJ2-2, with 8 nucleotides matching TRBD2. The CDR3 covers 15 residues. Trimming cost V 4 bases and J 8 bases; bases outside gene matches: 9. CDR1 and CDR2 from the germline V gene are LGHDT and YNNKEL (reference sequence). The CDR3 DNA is TGTGCCAGCAGCCTCCTTAGCGGGGCTGGAGGGGAGCTGTTTTTT. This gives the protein CASSLLSGAGGELFF.

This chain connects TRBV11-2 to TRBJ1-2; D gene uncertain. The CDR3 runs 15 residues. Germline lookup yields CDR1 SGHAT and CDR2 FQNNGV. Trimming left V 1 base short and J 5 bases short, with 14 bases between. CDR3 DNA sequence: TGTGCCAGCAGCTTAGGATCGGGAGGATTTTATGGCTACACCTTC. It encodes CASSLGSGGFYGYTF.

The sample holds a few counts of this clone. CDR3 region: CASSPKTYGLNTEAFF. CDR3 nucleotides: TGCGCCAGCAGCCCCAAGACATACGGATTGAACACTGAAGCTTTCTTT. The chain links TRBV4-1 to TRBJ1-1; D uncertain. Trimming took off 4 bases at V and 0 bases at J, with 15 bases between the two ends. The V gene's germline CDR1 is MGHRA and CDR2 YSYEKL. This CDR3 has 16 amino acids.

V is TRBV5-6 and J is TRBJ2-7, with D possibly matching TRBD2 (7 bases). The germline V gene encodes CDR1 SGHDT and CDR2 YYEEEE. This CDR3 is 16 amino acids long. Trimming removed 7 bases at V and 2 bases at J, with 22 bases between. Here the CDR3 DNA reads TGTGCCAGCGGAACAAGGGGGGGACTGTCGGCCTACGAGCAGTACGTC. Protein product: CASGTRGGLSAYEQYV.

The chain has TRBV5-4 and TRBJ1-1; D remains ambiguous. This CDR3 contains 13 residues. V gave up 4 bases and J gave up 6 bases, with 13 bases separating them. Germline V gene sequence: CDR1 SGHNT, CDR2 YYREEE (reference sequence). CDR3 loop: CASSPREVAEAFF. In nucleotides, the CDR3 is TGTGCCAGCAGCCCCAGAGAGGTGGCTGAAGCTTTCTTT.

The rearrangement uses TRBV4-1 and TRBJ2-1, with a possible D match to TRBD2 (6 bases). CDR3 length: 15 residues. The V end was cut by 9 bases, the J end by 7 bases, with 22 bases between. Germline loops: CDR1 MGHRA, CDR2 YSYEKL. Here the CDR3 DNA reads TGCGCCAGTAGTGACACTAGCCAAGCAGGTAATGAGCAGTTCTTC. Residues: CASSDTSQAGNEQFF.

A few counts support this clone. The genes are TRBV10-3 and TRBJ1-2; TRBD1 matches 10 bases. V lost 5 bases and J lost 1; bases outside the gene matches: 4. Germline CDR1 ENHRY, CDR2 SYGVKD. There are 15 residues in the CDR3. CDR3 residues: CAISPTGGDNYGYTF. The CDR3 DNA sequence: TGTGCCATCAGTCCGACAGGGGGCGATAACTATGGCTACACCTTC.

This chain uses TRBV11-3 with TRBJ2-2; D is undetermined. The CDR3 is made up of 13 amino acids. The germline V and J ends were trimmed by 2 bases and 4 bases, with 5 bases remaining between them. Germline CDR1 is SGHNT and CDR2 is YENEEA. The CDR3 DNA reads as TGTGCCAGCAGCTTAAGAGTCACCGGGGAGCTGTTTTTT. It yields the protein CASSLRVTGELFF.

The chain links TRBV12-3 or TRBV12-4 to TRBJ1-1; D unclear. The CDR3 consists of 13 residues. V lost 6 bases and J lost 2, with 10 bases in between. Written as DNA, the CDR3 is TGTGCCAGCAGCCTGACTTCAAACACTGAAGCTTTCTTT. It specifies CASSLTSNTEAFF.

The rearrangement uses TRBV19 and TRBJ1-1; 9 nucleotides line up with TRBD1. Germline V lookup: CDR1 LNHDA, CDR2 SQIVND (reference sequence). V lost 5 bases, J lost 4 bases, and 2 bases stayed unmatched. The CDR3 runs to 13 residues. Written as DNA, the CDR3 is TGTGCCAGTAGTTGGACAGGGGTCACTGAAGCTTTCTTT. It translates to CASSWTGVTEAFF.

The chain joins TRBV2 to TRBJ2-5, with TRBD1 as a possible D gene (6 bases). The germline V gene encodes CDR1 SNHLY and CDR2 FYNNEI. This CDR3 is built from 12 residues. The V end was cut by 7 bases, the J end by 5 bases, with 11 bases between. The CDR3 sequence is CASTQGMETQYF. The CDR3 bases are TGTGCCAGCACCCAGGGGATGGAGACCCAGTACTTC.